The clone carrying this TCR beta chain was counted at least ten times. This sample stems from a study of patients and donors after allogeneic stem cell transplantation. MiXCR, applied by TCRdb to the RT-PCR reads, yields one record per CDR3 protein. There are tens of thousands of distinct CDR3 sequences in the sample; around 5% occur only once, and around 2.6% lies in the top ten. The CDR3 is 13 residues long. Germline V gene sequence: CDR1 SGHAT, CDR2 FQNNGV. Trimming removed 10 bases at V and 3 bases at J, with 12 bases between. Input material: blood, either unsorted or a sorted T cell fraction (not recorded which). The gene calls are TRBV11-2 and TRBJ2-2; D gene uncertain. The TCR comes from a human donor who was either an allogeneic HSCT recipient or a stem cell or donor lymphocyte infusion donor (not recorded which). It is not recorded whose cells these are; they may come from a transplant donor. The CDR3 here is CATNRWDTGELFF. CDR3 sequence (DNA): TGTGCCACCAACCGATGGGACACCGGGGAGCTGTTTTTT.